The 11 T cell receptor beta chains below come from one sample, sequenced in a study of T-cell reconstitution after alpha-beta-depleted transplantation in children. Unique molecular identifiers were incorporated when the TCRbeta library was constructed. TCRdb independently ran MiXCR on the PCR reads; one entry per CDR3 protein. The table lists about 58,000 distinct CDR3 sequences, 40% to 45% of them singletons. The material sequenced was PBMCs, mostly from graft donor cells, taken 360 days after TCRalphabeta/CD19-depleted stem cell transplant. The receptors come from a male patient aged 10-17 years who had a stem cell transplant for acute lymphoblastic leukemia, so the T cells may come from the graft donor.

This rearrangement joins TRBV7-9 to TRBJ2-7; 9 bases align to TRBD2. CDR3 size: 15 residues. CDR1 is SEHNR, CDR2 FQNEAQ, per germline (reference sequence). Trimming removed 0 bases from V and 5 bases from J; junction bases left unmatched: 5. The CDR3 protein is CASSLAASGNHEQYF. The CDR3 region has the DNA TGTGCCAGCAGCTTAGCGGCTAGCGGGAACCACGAGCAGTACTTC.

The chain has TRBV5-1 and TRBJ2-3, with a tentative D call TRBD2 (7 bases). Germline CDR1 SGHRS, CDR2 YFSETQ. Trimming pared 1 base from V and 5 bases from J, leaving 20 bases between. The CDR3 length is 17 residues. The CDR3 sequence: CASSLIGTREAGDTQYF. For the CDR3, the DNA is TGCGCCAGCAGCTTGATCGGGACACGGGAGGCGGGAGATACGCAGTATTTT. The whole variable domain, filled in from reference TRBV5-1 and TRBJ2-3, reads KAGVTQTPRYLIKTRGQQVTLSCSPISGHRSVSWYQQTPGQGLQFLFEYFSETQRNKGNFPGRFSGRQFSNSRSEMNVSTLELGDSALYLCASSLIGTREAGDTQYFGPGTRLTVL.

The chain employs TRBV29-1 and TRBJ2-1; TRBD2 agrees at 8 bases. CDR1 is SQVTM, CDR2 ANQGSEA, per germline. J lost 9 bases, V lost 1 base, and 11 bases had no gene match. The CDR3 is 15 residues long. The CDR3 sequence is CSVEGGAGVEFEQFF. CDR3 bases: TGCAGCGTTGAAGGTGGAGCGGGAGTGGAATTTGAGCAGTTCTTC.

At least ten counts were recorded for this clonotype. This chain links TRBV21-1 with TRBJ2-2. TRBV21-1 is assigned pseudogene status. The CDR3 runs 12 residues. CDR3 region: CASNDDTGELFF. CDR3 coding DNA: TGTGCCAGCAACGACGACACCGGGGAGCTGTTTTTT.

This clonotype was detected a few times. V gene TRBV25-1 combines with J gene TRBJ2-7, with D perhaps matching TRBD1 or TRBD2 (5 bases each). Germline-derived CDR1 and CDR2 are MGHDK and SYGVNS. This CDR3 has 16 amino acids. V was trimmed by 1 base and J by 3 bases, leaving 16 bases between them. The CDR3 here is CASSELEGTPGYEQYF. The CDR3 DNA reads TGTGCCAGCAGTGAATTAGAAGGGACCCCAGGCTACGAGCAGTACTTC.

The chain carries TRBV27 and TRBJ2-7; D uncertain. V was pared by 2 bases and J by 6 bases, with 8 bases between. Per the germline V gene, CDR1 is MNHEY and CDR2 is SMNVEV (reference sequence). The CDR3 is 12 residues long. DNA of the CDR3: TGTGCCAGCAGTTTAGGTACGGGCGAGCAGTACTTC. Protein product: CASSLGTGEQYF.

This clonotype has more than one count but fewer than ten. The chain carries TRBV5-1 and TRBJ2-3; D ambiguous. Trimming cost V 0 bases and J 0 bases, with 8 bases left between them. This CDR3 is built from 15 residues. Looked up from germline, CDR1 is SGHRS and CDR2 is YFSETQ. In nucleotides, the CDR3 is TGCGCCAGCAGCTTGGTTACCGCTAGCACAGATACGCAGTATTTT. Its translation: CASSLVTASTDTQYF.

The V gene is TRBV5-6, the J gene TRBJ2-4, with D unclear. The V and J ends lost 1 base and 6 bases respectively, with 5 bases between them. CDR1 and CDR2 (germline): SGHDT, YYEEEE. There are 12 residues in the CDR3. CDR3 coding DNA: TGTGCCAGCAGCTTGACCGGAAACATTCAGTACTTC. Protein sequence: CASSLTGNIQYF.

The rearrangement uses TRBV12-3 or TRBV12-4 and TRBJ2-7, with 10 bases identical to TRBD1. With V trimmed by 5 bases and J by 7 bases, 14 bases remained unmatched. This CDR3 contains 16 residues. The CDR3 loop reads CASSIRPGQGPGEQYF. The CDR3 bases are TGTGCCAGCAGTATTCGCCCGGGACAGGGGCCGGGGGAGCAGTACTTC.

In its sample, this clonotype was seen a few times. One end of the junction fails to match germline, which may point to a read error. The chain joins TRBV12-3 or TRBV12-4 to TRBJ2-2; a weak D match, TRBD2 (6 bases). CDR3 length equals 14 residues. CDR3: CASSPGLNTGERFF. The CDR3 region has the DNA TGTGCCAGCAGCCCGGGACTCAACACCGGGGAGCGGTTTTTT.

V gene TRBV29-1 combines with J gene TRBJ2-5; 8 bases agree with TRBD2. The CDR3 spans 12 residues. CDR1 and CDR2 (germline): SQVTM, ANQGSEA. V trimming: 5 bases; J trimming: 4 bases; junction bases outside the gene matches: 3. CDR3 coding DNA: TGCAGCGTTCGAGCGGGGGTAGAGACCCAGTACTTC. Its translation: CSVRAGVETQYF.